This entry describes one TCR beta chain. Its antigen is as yet unknown. Germline CDR1 is MDHEN and CDR2 is SYDVKM. Trimming took 8 bases from V and 3 from J, leaving 10 bases between them. The CDR3 covers 12 residues. The sample belongs to a study of beta chain features in type 1 diabetes. Expressed TCRB transcripts were sequenced because the entire RNA isolate underwent reverse transcription. This table comes from immunoSEQ multiplex PCR, and its TCRdb copy is limited to in-frame clones, with some not included. Here the sample spans tens of thousands of clones, around 68% being singletons. Study-level results: All four CD4+ subsets of Type 1 diabetes patients contained TCRB CDR3s that were moderately but significantly shorter.

Only one heparinised blood draw was taken per donor, and its volume averaged roughly 120 mL. Sequences were obtained from stem cell memory CD4+ T cells from blood. This TCR was sampled from a woman aged 40 to 50 with type 1 diabetes. V usage is TRBV28 and J usage is TRBJ2-5; D remains ambiguous. CDR3 sequence reads: CASGSSEETQYF. The CDR3 bases are TGTGCCAGCGGCTCATCCGAAGAGACCCAGTACTTC.